A few counts support the clone carrying this T cell receptor beta chain. The antigen remains unidentified. J was trimmed by 5 bases and V by 1 base; bases with no gene match: 12. The germline gives CDR1 SGHVS, CDR2 FNYEAQ. The CDR3 totals 17 residues. The repertoire was sequenced with immunoSEQ multiplex PCR; TCRdb's copy has only in-frame clones and lacks some. The sample records 30,000 to 40,000 clones, about 92% being singletons. Sampled blood was obtained at baseline, cycle 4 day 1, and cycle 7 day 1. This entry is derived from a study of OX40 agonist ivuxolimab in advanced cancers. Study information: Each dose-escalation patient presented with hepatocellular carcinoma, melanoma, renal cell or head and neck cancer. Eligibility rules accepted prior anti-PD-1, anti-PD-L1 or anti-CTLA-4 therapy, and over 35% had some. Notes on the study in general: At 0.1 to 3.0 mg/kg and by week 6, clonal expansion occurred in CD4+ and CD8+ blood T cells.

This specimen was CD4+ or CD8+ T cells sorted from blood, taken in a trial of the OX40 agonist ivuxolimab. This clonotype was obtained from an adult with an advanced solid tumor such as melanoma, head and neck, liver or kidney cancer. The V and J genes are TRBV7-6 and TRBJ2-5, with 8 bases fitting TRBD1. CDR3 in DNA: TGTGCCAGCAGCTTAGGGGCGCGACAGGGGAATGGGGAGACCCAGTACTTC. As protein: CASSLGARQGNGETQYF.